This TCR beta chain was profiled in a study of blood T cell repertoires in COVID-19. As for the study in general: Collection of acute and convalescent COVID-19 samples took place in the United States, Italy and Spain. Sources were T cells, B-cell-depleted T cells, or PBMCs; the material itself was cDNA or gDNA.

V was clipped by 0 bases and J by 14 bases, with 10 bases between them. Germline CDR1 reads KGHDR; CDR2 reads SFDVKD. CDR3 length: 12 residues. Original analysis: From reference gene primer amplification, estimates of nucleated cell counts were derived. The method was immunoSEQ multiplex PCR; TCRdb's version includes in-frame clones alone and lacks a portion of them. The V and J calls and clone size are taken from that table; D and trimming were inferred from the DNA. The top ten hold over 8% of the sample, which has roughly 280,000 clones, approximately 86% seen once. This chain links TRBV24-1 with TRBJ2-1; D is perhaps TRBD2 (5 bases). The specimen was peripheral blood. This clonotype originated in a man in his forties with active or convalescent COVID-19. CDR3 sequence: CATSDLQKRKFF. DNA for the CDR3: TGTGCCACCAGTGATTTGCAGAAGCGGAAGTTCTTC.